These 7 T cell receptor beta chains were all obtained from the same sample, sequenced in a study of T cell repertoires in cytomegalovirus infection. Each CDR3 protein is one row after TCRdb ran MiXCR on the reads. This repertoire shows approximately 400,000 distinct CDR3 sequences, 31% found once; its top ten account for about an eighth. Sequencing was done on a sample of PBMCs. The receptors here all came from a human donor in good health (CMV status not recorded). Some clones in this sample may be carry-over from other donors' samples.

This clonotype has ten or more counts. V and J are TRBV4-2 and TRBJ1-5; TRBD1 agrees at 8 bases. V was pared by 1 base and J by 4 bases, with 9 bases of the junction left unmatched. Germline CDR1 reads LGHNA; CDR2 reads YNFKEQ. This CDR3 comprises 17 residues. The CDR3 loop is CASSQVARGRGNQPQHF. The CDR3 nucleotides are TGTGCCAGCAGCCAAGTGGCCAGGGGGCGCGGTAATCAGCCCCAGCATTTT.

This clonotype was observed a handful of times. The J gene is TRBJ1-4, the V gene TRBV10-3, with TRBD1 matching over 7 bases. This CDR3 region has 17 residues. Germline V lookup: CDR1 ENHRY, CDR2 SYGVKD. The junction had 12 bases not matched to a gene; V was cut back by 3 bases and J by 5 bases. The CDR3 spells CAISDFLTTGKNEKLFF. For the CDR3, the DNA is TGTGCCATCAGTGATTTTCTTACGACAGGGAAGAATGAAAAACTGTTTTTT.

The chain combines TRBV4-1 with TRBJ1-2; D possibly corresponds to TRBD1 (5 bases). The V gene's germline CDR1 is MGHRA and CDR2 YSYEKL. The CDR3 is 13 residues long. V was shortened by 1 base and J by 8 bases, with 11 bases between the two germline ends. CDR3 region: CASSQGVRGGYTF. The CDR3 DNA reads TGCGCCAGCAGCCAAGGGGTCCGGGGCGGCTACACCTTC.

This clonotype was observed at least ten times. The chain employs TRBV7-2 and TRBJ2-1; 8 bases fit TRBD2. V shed 5 bases and J 2 bases; nucleotides not matched to a gene: 5. This CDR3 contains 15 residues. Germline CDR1 SGHTA, CDR2 FQGNSA. DNA for the CDR3: TGTGCCAGCAGCAGAACTAGCGGTCCCTACAATGAGCAGTTCTTC. Its protein product is CASSRTSGPYNEQFF.

This clonotype was observed a handful of times. The chain joins TRBV11-2 to TRBJ2-2; 7 bases map to TRBD1. J was trimmed by 0 bases and V by 6 bases; bases with no gene match: 7. From germline, CDR1 is SGHAT and CDR2 FQNNGV. The CDR3 is made up of 16 amino acids. The DNA of the CDR3 is TGTGCCAGCAGGCCTGGACAGGCCGCGAACACCGGGGAGCTGTTTTTT. This gives the protein CASRPGQAANTGELFF.

The chain combines TRBV6-1 with TRBJ2-7; 9 nucleotides align to TRBD1. This CDR3 contains 17 residues. Per germline, CDR1 MNHNS and CDR2 SASEGT. V shed 5 bases, J shed 2 bases, and the junction held 13 bases outside the gene matches. Written as DNA, the CDR3 is TGTGCCAGCAGTACGGGACAGGGTCTGAGAGTCCCCTACGAGCAGTACTTC. Its protein is CASSTGQGLRVPYEQYF.

V gene TRBV19 combines with J gene TRBJ2-1; D perhaps matches TRBD2 (5 bases). The V gene's germline CDR1 is LNHDA and CDR2 SQIVND (reference sequence). The CDR3 loop spans 15 amino acids. Between the trimmed V and J ends, which lost 3 bases and 8 bases, there was a span of 17 bases. The CDR3 DNA reads TGTGCCAGTAGTATCTGGACTCCTCCCGCGGATGAGCAGTTCTTC. Translated: CASSIWTPPADEQFF.